The table lists the clone carrying this T cell receptor beta chain with a count of one. Its antigen is not identified. The data derive from a study of graft-versus-host responses after intestinal transplantation. Background on the study: Multivisceral, liver-intestinal, or isolated intestinal transplants were received by the recipients. Uniformly, recipients were administered anti-thymocyte globulin induction with subsequent tacrolimus and steroids for about 3 years. Study-wide results and caveats: High graft-versus-host to host-versus-graft clonal ratios were found in allografts of patients who had graft-donor T cell macrochimerism.

Sequenced by immunoSEQ multiplex PCR; TCRdb stores in-frame clones only, minus some. The table lists 30,000 to 40,000 clones, approximately 96% of them singletons, with roughly 0.71% in the top ten. Germline V CDR1 and CDR2: MDHEN, SYDVKM. The CDR3 is 15 residues long. With 6 bases clipped from V and 2 bases from J, the junction kept 9 bases outside the gene matches. This TCR was sampled from a human patient who received an intestinal transplant, so some T cells may come from the graft donor. The chain combines TRBV28 with TRBJ2-5; 7 bases line up with TRBD1. Source: PBMCs, taken 16 days after intestinal transplant. This CDR3 reads CASSSNRDSQETQYF. Here the CDR3 DNA reads TGTGCCAGCAGCTCGAACCGGGACAGTCAAGAGACCCAGTACTTC.